A single sample is the source of the 30 T cell receptor beta chains below, sequenced in a study of blood T cell repertoires in COVID-19. Produced via immunoSEQ multiplex PCR; TCRdb's table is partial and in-frame only. The sample shows about 46,000 clones, 80% to 90% of them seen only once. Sequencing input: peripheral blood. The receptors shown here come from a human donor with active COVID-19. The donor label of this sample is uncertain.

This rearrangement joins TRBV4-1 to TRBJ2-7; the match to TRBD1 covers 8 bases. CDR1 MGHRA and CDR2 YSYEKL come from the germline V gene. V lost 3 bases, J lost 7 bases, and 8 bases stayed unmatched. The CDR3 covers 14 residues. This chain's CDR3 is CASSQWTGPREQYF. The CDR3 bases are TGCGCCAGCAGCCAGTGGACAGGGCCTCGAGAGCAGTACTTC.

This chain joins TRBV28 and TRBJ2-7, with 7 bases matching TRBD2. There are 15 residues in the CDR3. CDR1 MDHEN and CDR2 SYDVKM come from the germline V gene. Losses at the gene ends were 6 bases for V and 6 bases for J; bases not matched to a gene: 14. CDR3 sequence: CASSLNAGTTSEQYF. Written as DNA, the CDR3 is TGTGCCAGCAGCTTAAATGCCGGGACTACGAGCGAGCAGTACTTC.

The rearrangement uses TRBV2 and TRBJ2-3; a weak D match, TRBD1 (5 bases). Germline V gene lookup returns CDR1 SNHLY and CDR2 FYNNEI. Trimming removed 6 bases at V and 6 bases at J, with 19 bases between. The CDR3 is made up of 15 amino acids. This chain's CDR3 is CASSPRTTAGDTQYF. CDR3 coding DNA: TGTGCCAGCAGCCCGAGGACAACCGCCGGCGATACGCAGTATTTT.

The chain links TRBV2 to TRBJ2-7; 7 nucleotides agree with TRBD1. The CDR3 is 14 amino acids. The junction had 11 bases not matched to a gene; V was cut back by 6 bases and J by 6 bases. Germline assignment: CDR1 SNHLY and CDR2 FYNNEI. CDR3 sequence reads: CASRARQGQTEQYF. The CDR3 DNA reads as TGTGCCAGCAGAGCGCGACAGGGACAGACCGAGCAGTACTTC.

The chain links TRBV29-1 to TRBJ2-3, with D unresolved. V was cut by 4 bases and J by 2 bases, with 10 bases left in between. Germline CDR1 SQVTM, CDR2 ANQGSEA. The length of the CDR3 is 13 residues. In DNA form, the CDR3 reads TGCAGCGTTGGTTCCCAGTACACAGATACGCAGTATTTT. Its protein is CSVGSQYTDTQYF.

V and J are TRBV19 and TRBJ1-2; TRBD1 is a possible D gene (5 bases). Germline loops: CDR1 LNHDA, CDR2 SQIVND (reference sequence). The CDR3 loop spans 13 amino acids. V was clipped by 6 bases and J by 4 bases, with 12 bases between them. As DNA, the CDR3 is TGTGCCAGTAGGCGGACAAACGGCTATGGCTACACCTTC. Its translation: CASRRTNGYGYTF. Based on the CDR3 plus reference TRBV19 and TRBJ1-2, the full variable domain is DGGITQSPKYLFRKEGQNVTLSCEQNLNHDAMYWYRQDPGQGLRLIYYSQIVNDFQKGDIAEGYSVSREKKESFPLTVTSAQKNPTAFYLCASRRTNGYGYTFGSGTRLTVV.

This chain connects TRBV5-6 to TRBJ2-7; TRBD1 agrees at 7 bases. The CDR3 runs to 13 residues. The V gene end was trimmed by 6 bases and the J gene end by 4 bases; junction bases not matched to a gene: 7. CDR1 SGHDT and CDR2 YYEEEE come from the germline V gene. CDR3 DNA: TGTGCCAGCACCCCCGGGACAGATTACGAGCAGTACTTC. This sequence encodes CASTPGTDYEQYF. The whole variable domain, filled in from reference TRBV5-6 and TRBJ2-7, reads DAGVTQSPTHLIKTRGQQVTLRCSPKSGHDTVSWYQQALGQGPQFIFQYYEEEERQRGNFPDRFSGHQFPNYSSELNVNALLLGDSALYLCASTPGTDYEQYFGPGTRLTVT.

This chain links TRBV11-2 with TRBJ2-1; D not resolved. Germline V CDR1 and CDR2: SGHAT, FQNNGV. The CDR3 is made up of 14 amino acids. Trimming pared 0 bases from V and 7 bases from J, leaving 10 bases between. CDR3 sequence: CASSLDLQQNEQFF. The DNA for the CDR3 is TGTGCCAGCAGCTTAGACCTACAGCAAAATGAGCAGTTCTTC.

CDR3 DNA: TGCGCCAGCAGCCAAGATACTAGCCCAGTAGATACGCAGTATTTT. Its translation is CASSQDTSPVDTQYF. The chain uses TRBV4-1 and TRBJ2-3; tentative D call: TRBD2 (6 bases). Trimming removed 0 bases from V and 5 bases from J, with 12 bases in between. Germline assignment: CDR1 MGHRA and CDR2 YSYEKL. There are 15 residues in the CDR3.

The chain employs TRBV7-8 and TRBJ1-2; no clear D. The germline V gene has CDR1 SGHVS and CDR2 FQNEAQ. Trimming stripped 3 bases from V and 0 bases from J, with 8 bases between. The CDR3 consists of 14 residues. DNA for the CDR3: TGTGCCAGCAGCTTGACGGGAGCTAACTATGGCTACACCTTC. Translated: CASSLTGANYGYTF.

This rearrangement joins TRBV19 to TRBJ2-2; 8 bases fit TRBD2. Germline V lookup: CDR1 LNHDA, CDR2 SQIVND (reference sequence). The V and J ends lost 7 bases and 5 bases, in that order; junction bases with no gene match: 9. The CDR3 covers 15 residues. The CDR3 sequence: CASNPSGHKTGELFF. In DNA form, the CDR3 reads TGTGCCAGTAACCCTAGCGGGCACAAGACCGGGGAGCTGTTTTTT.

This rearrangement joins TRBV24-1 to TRBJ2-3; 10 nucleotides line up with TRBD2. The CDR3 contains 15 residues. Germline CDR1 reads KGHDR; CDR2 reads SFDVKD. J lost 3 bases, V lost 3 bases, and 2 bases had no gene match. DNA of the CDR3: TGTGCCACCAGTGATAGGGGACTAGCGACAGATACGCAGTATTTT. Translation gives CATSDRGLATDTQYF.

The V call is TRBV5-6, the J call TRBJ1-5; the D gene is possibly TRBD1 (5 bases). The V gene lost 4 bases and the J gene lost 6 bases, with 11 bases spanning the gap. Germline V gene lookup returns CDR1 SGHDT and CDR2 YYEEEE. CDR3 size: 13 residues. Here the CDR3 DNA reads TGTGCCAGCAGCCCCGGGGGGGGTCAGCCCCAGCATTTT. It is translated as CASSPGGGQPQHF.

This clone came up once. The rearrangement uses TRBV6-2 or TRBV6-3 and TRBJ1-1, with D tentatively TRBD1 (6 bases). The ends were cut back, 4 bases at V and 4 bases at J, with 10 bases in the middle. The CDR3 loop spans 13 amino acids. The germline CDR1 and CDR2 sequences are MNHEY and SVGEGT. The CDR3 nucleotides read TGTGCCAGCAGTTCTCAGGGGAGCACTGAAGCTTTCTTT. The encoded protein is CASSSQGSTEAFF.

The rearrangement links TRBV4-2 to TRBJ2-1; D ambiguous. V was trimmed by 0 bases and J by 4 bases, leaving 10 bases between them. CDR3 length equals 15 residues. The V gene's germline CDR1 is LGHNA and CDR2 YNFKEQ. Here the CDR3 reads CASSQDLEVYNEQFF. The DNA of the CDR3 is TGTGCCAGCAGCCAAGATCTTGAGGTTTACAATGAGCAGTTCTTC.

This chain connects TRBV28 to TRBJ2-7; a possible D gene is TRBD2 (7 bases). Trimming removed 5 bases from V and 7 bases from J, with 21 bases in between. This CDR3 is 15 amino acids long. Germline loops: CDR1 MDHEN, CDR2 SYDVKM. For the CDR3, the DNA is TGTGCCAGCAGTCCATCCGAGGCGGGGGCTAAAGAGCAGTACTTC. Translating it yields CASSPSEAGAKEQYF.

This sequence joins TRBV18 and TRBJ2-7; D is possibly TRBD1 (5 bases). The CDR3 runs to 13 residues. Trimming took 3 bases from V and 12 from J, leaving 18 bases between them. Germline assignment: CDR1 KGHSH and CDR2 LQKENI. Here the CDR3 reads CASSPTMGHVAYF. In nucleotides, the CDR3 is TGTGCCAGCTCACCGACCATGGGGCATGTAGCGTACTTC.

The J gene is TRBJ2-6, the V gene TRBV7-2; D may be TRBD1 (5 bases). This CDR3 contains 15 residues. Germline loops: CDR1 SGHTA, CDR2 FQGNSA. V lost 5 bases to trimming and J lost 3 bases, with 11 bases between them. The CDR3 loop is CASSLRVGGANVLTF. The CDR3 bases are TGTGCCAGCAGCCTCAGGGTTGGTGGGGCCAACGTCCTGACTTTC.

The CDR3 DNA sequence: TGTGCCAGCAGCTTACAGGGGAGAAACAACTATGGCTACACCTTC. It specifies CASSLQGRNNYGYTF. V is TRBV7-8 and J is TRBJ1-2, with a weak D call TRBD1 (6 bases). This CDR3 has 15 residues. V lost 2 bases and J lost 2, with 12 bases in between. The germline V gene encodes CDR1 SGHVS and CDR2 FQNEAQ.

The V and J genes are TRBV5-1 and TRBJ1-2; D ambiguous. Trimming removed 4 bases from V and 0 bases from J, with 13 bases in between. Germline CDR1 and CDR2: SGHRS and YFSETQ. The CDR3 contains 15 residues. The CDR3 DNA reads TGCGCCAGCAGCCGGGAAGTAGGGTCTAACTATGGCTACACCTTC. It encodes CASSREVGSNYGYTF.

The chain is built from TRBV7-2 and TRBJ1-6, with TRBD1 as a possible D gene (5 bases). In germline, CDR1 is SGHTA, CDR2 FQGNSA. This CDR3 is built from 17 residues. V was cut by 6 bases and J by 1 base, with 16 bases left in between. The DNA of the CDR3 is TGTGCCAGCAGTGGCGGGGGAGGGTCGTCCTATAATTCACCCCTCCACTTT. Its protein product is CASSGGGGSSYNSPLHF. Drawing the rest from reference TRBV7-2 and TRBJ1-6, the complete variable domain is GAGVSQSPSNKVTEKGKDVELRCDPISGHTALYWYRQSLGQGLEFLIYFQGNSAPDKSGLPSDRFSAERTGGSVSTLTIQRTQQEDSAVYLCASSGGGGSSYNSPLHFGNGTRLTVT.

The V gene is TRBV2, the J gene TRBJ2-7; possible D gene TRBD1, 5 bases. Germline lookup yields CDR1 SNHLY and CDR2 FYNNEI. The CDR3 length is 13 residues. V was trimmed by 6 bases and J by 2 bases, leaving 11 bases between them. The CDR3 spells CASRGDSTYEQYF. Here the CDR3 DNA reads TGTGCCAGCAGGGGCGACAGCACCTACGAGCAGTACTTC.

The chain couples TRBV30 to TRBJ1-2, with 7 bases that match TRBD1. The CDR3 has 12 residues. The V and J ends lost 5 bases and 3 bases, in that order; junction bases with no gene match: 3. Looked up from germline, CDR1 is GTSNPN and CDR2 is SVGIG (reference sequence). Here the CDR3 DNA reads TGTGCCTGGGAGCAGGGGGACTATGGCTACACCTTC. Its translation is CAWEQGDYGYTF.

The chain employs TRBV12-3 or TRBV12-4 and TRBJ1-5; D is ambiguous. The CDR3 sequence is 13 residues long. Trimming left V 2 bases short and J 4 bases short, with 6 bases between. CDR3 coding DNA: TGTGCCAGCAGTTTATCGAGGAATCAGCCCCAGCATTTT. Translation gives CASSLSRNQPQHF.

V gene TRBV28 combines with J gene TRBJ2-3; D is undetermined. The CDR3 totals 12 residues. Germline CDR1 MDHEN, CDR2 SYDVKM. Trimming shortened V by 2 bases and J by 3 bases, and 3 bases separated the two germline ends. The CDR3 sequence: CASSLITDTQYF. CDR3 nucleotides: TGTGCCAGCAGTTTAATAACAGATACGCAGTATTTT.

The chain has TRBV4-1 and TRBJ2-7, with 7 bases matching TRBD1. Looked up from germline, CDR1 is MGHRA and CDR2 is YSYEKL. The CDR3 extends over 15 amino acids. J was trimmed by 0 bases and V by 0 bases; bases with no gene match: 2. The CDR3, as DNA: TGCGCCAGCAGCCAAGATGGGACAGCCTCCTACGAGCAGTACTTC. Residues: CASSQDGTASYEQYF.

In this sample, this clone turned up once. CDR3: CASSLQGRGGANVLTF. For the CDR3, the DNA is TGTGCCAGCAGTTTACAGGGTCGCGGCGGGGCCAACGTCCTGACTTTC. This chain uses TRBV2 with TRBJ2-6, with D perhaps TRBD1 (6 bases). CDR1 SNHLY and CDR2 FYNNEI come from the germline V gene. V lost 5 bases to trimming and J lost 4 bases, with 15 bases between them. The CDR3 is made up of 16 amino acids.

This rearrangement joins TRBV5-1 to TRBJ1-2, with D unresolved. The CDR3 is 15 amino acids. Looked up from germline, CDR1 is SGHRS and CDR2 is YFSETQ. V shed 0 bases and J shed 0 bases, with 9 bases lying between them. CDR3 DNA: TGCGCCAGCAGCTTGGCCGGGGAGGCTAACTATGGCTACACCTTC. It specifies CASSLAGEANYGYTF. The full variable domain, rest sourced from reference TRBV5-1 and TRBJ1-2, is KAGVTQTPRYLIKTRGQQVTLSCSPISGHRSVSWYQQTPGQGLQFLFEYFSETQRNKGNFPGRFSGRQFSNSRSEMNVSTLELGDSALYLCASSLAGEANYGYTFGSGTRLTVV.

This clone has only one observation. This chain uses TRBV10-3 with TRBJ1-1; 9 bases are a match to TRBD1. The CDR3 is made up of 21 amino acids. Trimming at V came to 0 bases and at J to 6 bases, leaving 23 bases not matched to a gene. Germline CDR1 and CDR2: ENHRY and SYGVKD. This chain's CDR3 is CAISESDGGPQGATVGPEAFF. The CDR3 bases are TGTGCCATCAGTGAGTCGGATGGTGGGCCACAGGGGGCGACGGTGGGGCCTGAAGCTTTCTTT.

This clone was seen a handful of times. V is TRBV30 and J is TRBJ1-2, with D hard to call. The CDR3 sequence is 14 residues long. The germline CDR1 and CDR2 sequences are GTSNPN and SVGIG (reference sequence). The ends were cut back, 1 base at V and 8 bases at J, with 17 bases in the middle. Here the CDR3 reads CAWSANSWSGGYTF. The CDR3 nucleotides are TGTGCCTGGAGTGCTAACTCTTGGAGTGGAGGCTACACCTTC.